This T cell receptor (beta chain) comes out of a study of early T cells in non-severe SARS-CoV-2 infection. Overall study context: The study sequenced bulk RNA from unsorted whole blood, with chains unpaired.

Each CDR3 protein is one row after TCRdb ran MiXCR on the 5' RACE reads. This table holds 70,000 to 75,000 distinct CDR3 sequences, roughly 13% found once. The CDR3 loop spans 15 amino acids. Trimming left V 2 bases short and J 7 bases short, with 17 bases between. In germline, CDR1 is MNHEY, CDR2 SVGEGT. This clonotype occurred a few times. This receptor was taken from an adult who was a healthcare worker with PCR-confirmed SARS-CoV-2 infection or an uninfected control (not recorded which). Sequences were obtained from whole blood. J is TRBJ2-5 and V is TRBV6-2 or TRBV6-3; D gene unclear. The CDR3 is CASSYGKQQPGTQYF. The DNA of the CDR3 is TGTGCCAGCAGTTACGGGAAACAACAGCCAGGGACCCAGTACTTC.